One and the same sample provided the 11 T cell receptor beta chains below, sequenced in a study of siplizumab effects on memory and regulatory T cells. Profiled with immunoSEQ multiplex PCR; TCRdb holds only in-frame clones, not every one. The table lists over 95,000 clones, 93% of them singletons. The sample taken for sequencing was non-Treg CD4+ T cells sorted from blood. All receptors derive from a human donor in good health.

The chain employs TRBV28 and TRBJ1-4, with a tentative D call TRBD1 (5 bases). The CDR3 is 15 amino acids. Trimming stripped 4 bases from V and 3 bases from J, with 12 bases between. Looked up from germline, CDR1 is MDHEN and CDR2 is SYDVKM. CDR3 coding DNA: TGTGCCAGCAGTTCGCCGACAGTCGCTAATGAAAAACTGTTTTTT. Amino acids: CASSSPTVANEKLFF.

The CDR3 spells CASTRGTGPPYEQYF. The CDR3 nucleotides read TGTGCCAGCACCCGGGGGACAGGCCCTCCCTACGAGCAGTACTTC. The chain joins TRBV9 to TRBJ2-7, with 8 positions matching TRBD1. There are 15 residues in the CDR3. Germline CDR1 reads SGDLS; CDR2 reads YYNGEE. With V trimmed by 6 bases and J by 2 bases, 10 bases remained unmatched.

This clone appeared a single time. The rearrangement uses TRBV6-1 and TRBJ2-7; the D gene is possibly TRBD1 (6 bases). This CDR3 has 13 amino acids. Germline V gene sequence: CDR1 MNHNS, CDR2 SASEGT. V lost 4 bases and J 6 bases, leaving 13 bases between the germline ends. As DNA, the CDR3 is TGTGCCAGCAGTGGCAAACAGGGCTCCGAGCAGTACTTC. This gives the protein CASSGKQGSEQYF.

The DNA of the CDR3 is TGTGCCAGAAGCCCTCATGGCAATCAGCCCCAGCATTTT. This gives the protein CARSPHGNQPQHF. This chain connects TRBV5-3 to TRBJ1-5; D is undetermined. TRBV5-3 carries the ORF label, with uncertain function. CDR3 length: 13 residues. V was trimmed by 4 bases and J by 2 bases, leaving 7 bases between them.

The gene calls are TRBV9 and TRBJ2-7, with 7 positions matching TRBD1. J gave up 7 bases and V 4 bases, and 11 bases lay outside the gene matches. Germline lookup yields CDR1 SGDLS and CDR2 YYNGEE. CDR3 length: 14 amino acids. For the CDR3, the DNA is TGTGCCAGCAGCAGGGTCGACAGGGCGAGGGAGCAGTACTTC. It is translated as CASSRVDRAREQYF.

This chain connects TRBV15 to TRBJ1-2, with 8 nucleotides matching TRBD1. The V gene end was trimmed by 3 bases and the J gene end by 2 bases; junction bases not matched to a gene: 2. In germline, CDR1 is LNHNV, CDR2 YYDKDF (reference sequence). This CDR3 comprises 14 residues. The chain's CDR3 is CATSRDRVNYGYTF. In nucleotides, the CDR3 is TGTGCCACCAGCAGGGACAGGGTGAACTATGGCTACACCTTC.

V is TRBV5-6 and J is TRBJ1-2; TRBD1 is a possible D gene (5 bases). The germline gives CDR1 SGHDT, CDR2 YYEEEE. The CDR3 has 14 amino acids. V was pared by 7 bases and J by 3 bases, with 16 bases between. The CDR3 bases are TGTGCCAGCGGCTGGCAGGGAACGGACTATGGCTACACCTTC. It is translated as CASGWQGTDYGYTF.

This chain links TRBV27 with TRBJ1-3, with 9 nucleotides matching TRBD1. Germline V lookup: CDR1 MNHEY, CDR2 SMNVEV (reference sequence). The CDR3 runs to 14 residues. V gave up 8 bases and J gave up 0 bases; unmatched junction bases: 2. The CDR3: CASGQGTSGNTIYF. In DNA, the CDR3 is TGTGCCAGCGGACAGGGGACCTCTGGAAACACCATATATTTT.

This clone was observed once. The chain uses TRBV7-9 and TRBJ2-7; unclear D gene. Germline lookup yields CDR1 SEHNR and CDR2 FQNEAQ (reference sequence). V was trimmed by 5 bases and J by 6 bases, leaving 14 bases between them. This CDR3 region has 13 residues. CDR3 DNA: TGTGCCAGCAGCGCTAGGCCGTCCGGCGAGCAGTACTTC. Translation gives CASSARPSGEQYF. Full variable domain (remainder filled in from reference TRBV7-9 and TRBJ2-7): DTGVSQNPRHKITKRGQNVTFRCDPISEHNRLYWYRQTLGQGPEFLTYFQNEAQLEKSRLLSDRFSAERPKGSFSTLEIQRTEQGDSAMYLCASSARPSGEQYFGPGTRLTVT.

V usage is TRBV7-2 and J usage is TRBJ1-3, with no clear D. CDR1 is SGHTA and CDR2 is FQGNSA in the germline V gene. The CDR3 has 15 amino acids. V dropped 1 base and J dropped 1 base, with 8 bases sitting between them. The CDR3 sequence: CASSLVKVSGNTIYF. The CDR3 bases are TGTGCCAGCAGCTTAGTTAAGGTTTCTGGAAACACCATATATTTT.

The V call is TRBV6-1, the J call TRBJ2-2; perhaps TRBD1 as D (5 bases). V lost 7 bases and J 2 bases, leaving 14 bases between the germline ends. The CDR3 consists of 15 residues. Germline assignment: CDR1 MNHNS and CDR2 SASEGT. The CDR3 sequence: CASKARAFNTGELFF. The CDR3 coding sequence is TGTGCCAGCAAGGCCAGGGCCTTTAACACCGGGGAGCTGTTTTTT.